What follows are 31 T cell receptor beta chains derived from one specimen sequenced in a study of post-analysis software for immune sequencing data. These TCRs are of unknown antigen specificity. Study-wide results and caveats: Among five TRBV segments more frequent in patients than controls were TRBV5-6, TRBV5-1 and TRBV20-1.

Libraries were made from TCR beta cDNA, and they carried unique molecular identifiers. In TCRdb, the PCR reads were re-called with MiXCR into one record per CDR3 protein. The sample carries about 200,000 distinct CDR3 sequences, over 25% recorded once. Sequencing input: blood. The receptors shown here come from a girl younger than 18 with multiple sclerosis.

This clonotype was picked up many times. This sequence joins TRBV18 and TRBJ2-3; tentatively, D is TRBD2 (5 bases). The germline gives CDR1 KGHSH, CDR2 LQKENI. The CDR3 has 14 amino acids. Trimming took 3 bases from V and 3 from J, leaving 10 bases between them. The CDR3, as DNA: TGTGCCAGCTCACCCGGACTGCGAACAGATACGCAGTATTTT. It is translated as CASSPGLRTDTQYF.

The rearrangement uses TRBV5-5 and TRBJ1-2; 10 bases are a match to TRBD1. CDR3 length: 16 residues. CDR1 SGHKS and CDR2 YYEKEE come from the germline V gene (reference sequence). V shed 4 bases, J shed 0 bases, and the junction held 6 bases outside the gene matches. The CDR3 is CASSTAGQGANYGYTF. DNA for the CDR3: TGTGCCAGCAGCACAGCCGGACAGGGGGCTAACTATGGCTACACCTTC.

This clonotype has more than one count but fewer than ten. The rearrangement joins TRBV12-3 or TRBV12-4 to TRBJ2-7; 12 nucleotides align to TRBD1. With 6 bases clipped from V and 5 bases from J, the junction kept 8 bases outside the gene matches. This CDR3 comprises 15 residues. CDR3 in DNA: TGTGCCAGCAGCCGGGGACAGGGGGCGAAGAACGAGCAGTACTTC. This sequence encodes CASSRGQGAKNEQYF.

The chain joins TRBV9 to TRBJ2-5; D not certain. Germline V gene lookup returns CDR1 SGDLS and CDR2 YYNGEE. V shed 0 bases and J shed 11 bases, with 14 bases lying between them. The CDR3 consists of 13 residues. The chain's CDR3 is CASSVATTDEQYF. The CDR3 bases are TGTGCCAGCAGCGTAGCTACGACCGATGAGCAGTACTTC. The full variable domain, completed using reference TRBV9 and TRBJ2-5, is DSGVTQTPKHLITATGQRVTLRCSPRSGDLSVYWYQQSLDQGLQFLIQYYNGEERAKGNILERFSAQQFPDLHSELNLSSLELGDSALYFCASSVATTDEQYFGPGTRLLVL.

J is TRBJ2-1 and V is TRBV4-1, with 8 bases matching TRBD2. The closer fit of TRBJ2-7 to the DNA end suggests the J call may be wrong. The CDR3 is 20 amino acids. In germline, CDR1 is MGHRA, CDR2 YSYEKL. Here the CDR3 DNA reads TGCGCCAGCAGCCCTAACCACGGGACAAGGCTTAGCGGGGCGTACAATGAGCAGTACTTC. It specifies CASSPNHGTRLSGAYNEQYF.

This clonotype has at least ten counts. CDR3 DNA sequence: TGCAGCGTCACCGGGACAGGGGTTGAAGCTTTCTTT. Encoded protein: CSVTGTGVEAFF. This chain joins TRBV29-1 and TRBJ1-1; TRBD1 aligns across 10 bases. V shed 6 bases, J shed 7 bases, and the junction held 5 bases outside the gene matches. The CDR3 runs to 12 residues. CDR1 is SQVTM, CDR2 ANQGSEA, per germline.

This clonotype was counted between two and nine times. CDR3 DNA: TGCAGTGCGCCCCGGACAGGTGGGACTGAAGCTTTCTTT. It is translated as CSAPRTGGTEAFF. The rearrangement links TRBV20-1 to TRBJ1-1, with 7 nucleotides matching TRBD1. The V gene end was trimmed by 6 bases and the J gene end by 5 bases; junction bases not matched to a gene: 9. Germline V gene sequence: CDR1 DFQATT, CDR2 SNEGSKA (reference sequence). CDR3 length: 13 amino acids.

Points on this clonotype: A read error is possible here, since a much larger clone lies one base away. The CDR3 nucleotides are TGTGCCAGCATCCATCCGGGACAGGGCTCATCTTGCAATGAGCAGTTCTTC. Amino acids: CASIHPGQGSSCNEQFF. The chain carries TRBV7-2 and TRBJ2-1; 9 positions match TRBD1. Germline V lookup: CDR1 SGHTA, CDR2 FQGNSA. This CDR3 spans 17 amino acids. The V and J ends lost 7 bases and 6 bases, in that order; junction bases with no gene match: 16.

The rearrangement joins TRBV20-1 to TRBJ1-2; D unclear. The V end lost 3 bases, the J end lost 2 bases, and 7 bases lay between the germline ends. The V gene's germline CDR1 is DFQATT and CDR2 SNEGSKA (reference sequence). The CDR3 is made up of 12 amino acids. The CDR3 region is CSASSGNYGYTF. CDR3 sequence (DNA): TGCAGTGCTAGCTCAGGCAACTATGGCTACACCTTC.

Ten or more counts support this clonotype. The V gene is TRBV5-1, the J gene TRBJ1-5, with unresolved D. The CDR3 totals 13 residues. Trimming removed 0 bases from V and 6 bases from J, with 7 bases in between. Germline V gene sequence: CDR1 SGHRS, CDR2 YFSETQ. The CDR3 sequence is CASSLGGGQPQHF. The CDR3, as DNA: TGCGCCAGCAGCTTGGGCGGCGGTCAGCCCCAGCATTTT.

The CDR3 spells CASSLEGTGVYEQYF. The DNA for the CDR3 is TGCGCCAGCAGCTTGGAGGGGACAGGGGTCTACGAGCAGTACTTC. The chain combines TRBV5-1 with TRBJ2-7; 10 positions match TRBD1. The junction had 3 bases not matched to a gene; V was cut back by 0 bases and J by 3 bases. CDR1 and CDR2 from the germline V gene are SGHRS and YFSETQ. This CDR3 has 15 residues.

This clonotype came up once. Since a much larger clone is just one base distant, this may be a read error. This chain links TRBV12-3 or TRBV12-4 with TRBJ1-1; 7 bases are shared with TRBD1. This CDR3 region has 15 residues. The V segment lost 5 bases and the J segment 3 bases; nucleotides outside the gene matches: 9. Here the CDR3 reads CASSAALGTDTEAFF. CDR3 DNA sequence: TGTGCCAGCAGTGCAGCATTAGGGACAGACACTGAAGCTTTCTTT.

In its sample, this clonotype was seen a few times. The chain is built from TRBV5-1 and TRBJ1-2; D not resolved. Trimming took 0 bases from V and 6 from J, leaving 12 bases between them. In germline, CDR1 is SGHRS, CDR2 YFSETQ. The CDR3 contains 14 residues. The CDR3 region has the DNA TGCGCCAGCAGCTTGGAACGGGCCCATAATGGCTACACCTTC. This sequence encodes CASSLERAHNGYTF.

V and J are TRBV5-1 and TRBJ2-5; either TRBD1 or TRBD2 may fit D (5 bases each). The ends were cut back, 5 bases at V and 11 bases at J, with 25 bases in the middle. The CDR3 is 15 residues long. Germline CDR1 and CDR2: SGHRS and YFSETQ. In nucleotides, the CDR3 is TGCGCCAGCAGTGAAGGGGACCCTTTTTACAATGAGCAGTACTTC. The encoded protein is CASSEGDPFYNEQYF.

With respect to this clonotype: One base away lies a much larger clone, so this may be a sequencing read error. The chain employs TRBV5-6 and TRBJ2-7, with D unclear. The length of the CDR3 is 11 residues. Trimming removed 2 bases from V and 7 bases from J, with 7 bases in between. Germline V CDR1 and CDR2: SGHDT, YYEEEE. The CDR3 coding sequence is TGTGCCAGCAGCTTCATGGGAGAGCAGTACTTC. Encoded protein: CASSFMGEQYF.

V and J are TRBV11-3 and TRBJ2-7; 8 nucleotides align to TRBD1. Germline V lookup: CDR1 SGHNT, CDR2 YENEEA. CDR3 size: 14 residues. V trimming: 4 bases; J trimming: 4 bases; junction bases outside the gene matches: 6. The CDR3 loop reads CASSYRDRTYEQYF. CDR3 sequence (DNA): TGTGCCAGCAGCTACCGGGACAGGACTTACGAGCAGTACTTC. The whole variable domain, remainder taken from reference TRBV11-3 and TRBJ2-7, is EAGVVQSPRYKIIEKKQPVAFWCNPISGHNTLYWYLQNLGQGPELLIRYENEEAVDDSQLPKDRFSAERLKGVDSTLKIQPAELGDSAVYLCASSYRDRTYEQYFGPGTRLTVT.

For this clonotype: Since a much larger clone is just one base distant, this may be a read error. This chain uses TRBV29-1 with TRBJ2-5; no definite D call. The CDR3 runs to 10 residues. Germline values: CDR1 SQVTM, CDR2 ANQGSEA. CDR3 in amino acids: CGVLYGTQYF. The CDR3 DNA reads TGCGGCGTTTTGTACGGGACCCAGTACTTC. The variable domain in full, with the rest retrieved from reference TRBV29-1 and TRBJ2-5, is SAVISQKPSRDICQRGTSLTIQCQVDSQVTMMFWYRQQPGQSLTLIATANQGSEATYESGFVIDKFPISRPNLTFSTLTVSNMSPEDSSIYLCGVLYGTQYFGPGTRLLVL.

The V call is TRBV11-1, the J call TRBJ2-2, with D perhaps TRBD1 (6 bases). This CDR3 contains 15 residues. Trimming took off 3 bases at V and 7 bases at J, with 15 bases between the two ends. Germline loops: CDR1 SGHAT, CDR2 FQDESV (reference sequence). CDR3 in DNA: TGTGCCAGCAGCTTGAAGGGGGTTGAAGGCGGGGAGCTGTTTTTT. Encoded protein: CASSLKGVEGGELFF.

This clonotype was counted at least ten times. The rearrangement joins TRBV9 to TRBJ2-1, with 7 bases lining up with TRBD1. CDR3 size: 14 residues. The junction had 3 bases not matched to a gene; V was cut back by 2 bases and J by 4 bases. Germline V gives CDR1 SGDLS, CDR2 YYNGEE. CDR3 loop: CASSVGTEYNEQFF. As DNA, the CDR3 is TGTGCCAGCAGCGTGGGGACAGAATACAATGAGCAGTTCTTC.

This chain links TRBV24-1 with TRBJ1-1; no clear D gene. Germline-derived CDR1 and CDR2 are KGHDR and SFDVKD. Trimming cost V 5 bases and J 10 bases, with 13 bases left between them. CDR3 length: 12 amino acids. Here the CDR3 DNA reads TGTGCCACCAGTGCACTCGGCGGCGGAGCTTTCTTT. This gives the protein CATSALGGGAFF.

This clonotype was picked up a small number of times. J is TRBJ2-3 and V is TRBV12-3 or TRBV12-4; perhaps TRBD1 as D (6 bases). There are 13 residues in the CDR3. The V and J ends lost 7 bases and 4 bases respectively, with 12 bases between them. CDR3 in DNA: TGTGCCAGCAAACAAGGGGGTGCAGATACGCAGTATTTT. It codes for CASKQGGADTQYF.

This chain joins TRBV25-1 and TRBJ2-6; D is undetermined. V shed 10 bases and J shed 0 bases, with 7 bases lying between them. From germline, CDR1 is MGHDK and CDR2 SYGVNS. This CDR3 region has 13 residues. Here the CDR3 reads CATSNSGANVLTF. The CDR3 DNA reads as TGTGCCACCTCTAACTCTGGGGCCAACGTCCTGACTTTC.

The V and J genes are TRBV4-1 and TRBJ1-2; possible D gene TRBD1, 5 bases. Germline V gives CDR1 MGHRA, CDR2 YSYEKL. There are 15 residues in the CDR3. V was pared by 1 base and J by 8 bases, with 17 bases between. The CDR3 nucleotides read TGCGCCAGCAGCCAAGGATGGGAGGGGCCGGCGGGCTACACCTTC. It encodes CASSQGWEGPAGYTF.

This chain links TRBV10-3 with TRBJ2-3, with D unresolved. Trimming took off 2 bases at V and 1 base at J, with 10 bases between the two ends. This CDR3 contains 15 residues. CDR1 and CDR2 from the germline V gene are ENHRY and SYGVKD. Here the CDR3 reads CAISEKGFGTDTQYF. CDR3 sequence (DNA): TGTGCCATCAGTGAGAAAGGGTTTGGCACAGATACGCAGTATTTT.

At least ten counts were recorded for this clonotype. This chain joins TRBV7-9 and TRBJ2-1; tentative D call: TRBD1 (6 bases). Germline V lookup: CDR1 SEHNR, CDR2 FQNEAQ (reference sequence). V lost 2 bases, J lost 9 bases, and 8 bases lay in between. The CDR3 covers 12 residues. This CDR3 reads CASSLLGAEQFF. The DNA for the CDR3 is TGTGCCAGCAGCTTATTGGGGGCTGAGCAGTTCTTC.

The rearrangement uses TRBV18 and TRBJ2-5, with D tentatively TRBD2 (5 bases). Trimming removed 1 base from V and 5 bases from J, with 14 bases in between. The CDR3 sequence is 15 residues long. The germline gives CDR1 KGHSH, CDR2 LQKENI. CDR3: CASSPRVKPGETQYF. The CDR3 DNA sequence: TGTGCCAGCTCACCACGTGTCAAACCGGGGGAGACCCAGTACTTC.

The J gene is TRBJ2-7, the V gene TRBV30; no clear D gene. This CDR3 has 11 residues. CDR1 and CDR2 from the germline V gene are GTSNPN and SVGIG (reference sequence). Trimming stripped 1 base from V and 1 base from J, with 2 bases between. This CDR3 reads CAWSGSYEQYF. The CDR3 coding sequence is TGTGCCTGGAGTGGATCCTACGAGCAGTACTTC.

This clonotype came up a few times. The chain recombines TRBV7-9 with TRBJ1-3, with D uncertain. There are 15 residues in the CDR3. The V gene's germline CDR1 is SEHNR and CDR2 FQNEAQ (reference sequence). V lost 5 bases, J lost 0 bases, and 11 bases lay in between. In DNA, the CDR3 is TGTGCCAGCAGCCGCGGAGATAGCTCTGGAAACACCATATATTTT. It is translated as CASSRGDSSGNTIYF.

This clonotype has a handful of counts. The CDR3 bases are TGTGCCAGCAATTCTGGTCCCCGGGGCACAGATACGCAGTATTTT. Protein sequence: CASNSGPRGTDTQYF. The chain uses TRBV12-3 or TRBV12-4 and TRBJ2-3, with D uncertain. This CDR3 has 15 residues. Trimming stripped 7 bases from V and 1 base from J, with 15 bases between.

This clonotype came up a few times. The V call is TRBV7-2, the J call TRBJ1-1; TRBD1 aligns across 9 bases. The CDR3 length is 14 residues. The V segment lost 5 bases and the J segment 6 bases; nucleotides outside the gene matches: 7. Germline CDR1 is SGHTA and CDR2 is FQGNSA. The CDR3 DNA sequence: TGTGCCAGCAGCCCAGGGACAGGGATGGCTGAAGCTTTCTTT. Amino acids: CASSPGTGMAEAFF.

This clonotype was observed many times. The chain joins TRBV6-1 to TRBJ2-5, with 15 bases that match TRBD2. This CDR3 has 17 amino acids. CDR1 MNHNS and CDR2 SASEGT come from the germline V gene. The junction had 11 bases not matched to a gene; V was cut back by 7 bases and J by 5 bases. For the CDR3, the DNA is TGTGCCAGCAACGGACTAGCGGGGGGGCTCGGTCGTGAGACCCAGTACTTC. It is translated as CASNGLAGGLGRETQYF.